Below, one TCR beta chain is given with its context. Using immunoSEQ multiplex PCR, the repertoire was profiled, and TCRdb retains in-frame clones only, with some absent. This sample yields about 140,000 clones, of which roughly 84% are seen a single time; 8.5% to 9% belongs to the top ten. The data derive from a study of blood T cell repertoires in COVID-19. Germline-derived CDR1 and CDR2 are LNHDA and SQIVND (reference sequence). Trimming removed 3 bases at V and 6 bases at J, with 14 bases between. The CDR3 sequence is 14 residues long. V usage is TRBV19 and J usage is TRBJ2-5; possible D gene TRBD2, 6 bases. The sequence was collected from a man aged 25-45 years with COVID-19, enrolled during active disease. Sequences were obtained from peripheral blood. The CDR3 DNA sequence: TGTGCCAGTAGTATCGGAGGGGCGGGAAAGACCCAGTACTTC. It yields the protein CASSIGGAGKTQYF. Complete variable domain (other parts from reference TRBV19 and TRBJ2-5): DGGITQSPKYLFRKEGQNVTLSCEQNLNHDAMYWYRQDPGQGLRLIYYSQIVNDFQKGDIAEGYSVSREKKESFPLTVTSAQKNPTAFYLCASSIGGAGKTQYFGPGTRLLVL.